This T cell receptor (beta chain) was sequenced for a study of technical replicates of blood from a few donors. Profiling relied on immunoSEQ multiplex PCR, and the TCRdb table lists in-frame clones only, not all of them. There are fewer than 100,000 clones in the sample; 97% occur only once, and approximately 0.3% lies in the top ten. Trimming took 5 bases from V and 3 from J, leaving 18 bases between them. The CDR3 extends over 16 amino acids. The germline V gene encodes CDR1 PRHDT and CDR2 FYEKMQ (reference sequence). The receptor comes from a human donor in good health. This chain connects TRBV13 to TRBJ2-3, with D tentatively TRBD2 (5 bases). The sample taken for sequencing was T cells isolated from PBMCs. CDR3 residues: CASSLLSGPVTDTQYF. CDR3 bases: TGTGCCAGCAGCCTATTGAGCGGACCGGTAACAGATACGCAGTATTTT.